This section outlines one TCR beta chain sequence together with its context. Its antigen remains unidentified. The PCR used 52 TRBV and 13 TRBJ primers. Produced via immunoSEQ multiplex PCR; TCRdb's table is partial and in-frame only. The table lists just over 20,000 clones, 93% of them singletons. A couple of CD3G-deficient patients had more severe autoimmunity; all had some. Patients, 2 to 39 years old, had expanded memory T-cell proportions. The data were obtained in a study of regulatory T cells. Study outcomes and limitations: Regulatory T cells showed the strongest V-J pair restriction and V/J gene skewing among patient repertoires.

Trimming stripped 1 base from V and 6 bases from J, with 12 bases between. CDR1 is MNHNY and CDR2 is SVGAGI in the germline V gene (reference sequence). The CDR3 contains 14 residues. This chain connects TRBV6-6 to TRBJ1-1; TRBD1 is a possible D gene (5 bases). Sequenced sample: CD8+ T cells sorted from blood. This clonotype originated in a child aged 2-15 years with CD3G deficiency. CDR3 DNA sequence: TGTGCCAGCAGTTACTATGGTGGGGGGGCTGAAGCTTTCTTT. It encodes CASSYYGGGAEAFF.